This T cell receptor beta chain came from a study of identical twins. Study outcomes and limitations: For zero-insertion analyses, partial confounding could come from invariant MAIT and iNKT cells. Within cord blood, abundant beta clonotypes carried fewer insertions, but memory repertoires showed no such trend. Beta out-of-frame twin sharing showed a weaker excess.

This clonotype was seen ten or more times. Its antigen is as yet unknown. The CDR3 length is 14 residues. V was cut by 2 bases and J by 5 bases, with 11 bases left in between. Germline V gene data show CDR1 as SGHRS and CDR2 as YFSETQ. TCRdb independently ran MiXCR on the 5' RACE reads; one entry per CDR3 protein. The sample has hundreds of thousands of distinct CDR3 sequences, around 7.5% seen once. The same sample was also used in a study of yellow fever vaccine responses in identical twins.

The sequence was collected from a woman aged 18-29 years in good health. Sequences were obtained from PBMCs. V usage is TRBV5-1 and J usage is TRBJ2-1; no firm D call. The CDR3 is CASSFTHPDNEQFF. The DNA for the CDR3 is TGCGCCAGCAGCTTCACCCATCCAGACAATGAGCAGTTCTTC.